Below are 10 T cell receptor beta chains sequenced from a single sample in a study of T cell repertoires in cytomegalovirus infection. TCRdb itself ran the reads through MiXCR, one entry per CDR3 protein. The sample shows 300,000 or so distinct CDR3 sequences, approximately 8.9% of them seen only once. Sequenced input: PBMCs. The receptors come from a human donor in good health (CMV status not recorded). Some clones in this sample may be carry-over from other donors' samples.

V gene TRBV6-6 combines with J gene TRBJ2-7; D perhaps matches TRBD2 (5 bases). The CDR3 is made up of 11 amino acids. V was shortened by 6 bases and J by 11 bases, with 14 bases between the two germline ends. Germline V gene lookup returns CDR1 MNHNY and CDR2 SVGAGI (reference sequence). The DNA for the CDR3 is TGTGCCAGCAGCCAAAAGGGAGAGGAGTACTTC. This codes for CASSQKGEEYF.

This clonotype was observed at least ten times. The V call is TRBV10-1, the J call TRBJ1-1, with D hard to call. Germline CDR1 is WNHNN and CDR2 is SYGVQD (reference sequence). This CDR3 has 13 amino acids. V was shortened by 4 bases and J by 10 bases, with 16 bases between the two germline ends. The CDR3 sequence: CASSASRTTGAFF. DNA of the CDR3: TGCGCCAGCAGTGCCTCCCGGACGACCGGAGCTTTCTTT.

The rearrangement joins TRBV10-3 to TRBJ2-1; TRBD1 matches at 9 bases. CDR1 ENHRY and CDR2 SYGVKD come from the germline V gene. V shed 6 bases, J shed 0 bases, and the junction held 15 bases outside the gene matches. The CDR3 consists of 19 residues. The CDR3 DNA follows: TGTGCCATCAGAACGACAGGGGGTTCGATGCAGAGCTCCTACAATGAGCAGTTCTTC. Its protein product is CAIRTTGGSMQSSYNEQFF.

This clonotype was seen repeatedly, ten times or more. The gene calls are TRBV27 and TRBJ2-5; 10 bases are shared with TRBD1. The CDR3 spans 16 residues. V was pared by 4 bases and J by 1 base, with 6 bases of the junction left unmatched. In germline, CDR1 is MNHEY, CDR2 SMNVEV (reference sequence). In nucleotides, the CDR3 is TGTGCCAGCAGTTCCGACAGGGGGCTTTCCCAAGAGACCCAGTACTTC. The encoded protein is CASSSDRGLSQETQYF.

This clonotype was counted ten times or more. J is TRBJ1-2 and V is TRBV28; 8 bases agree with TRBD1. The CDR3 loop spans 15 amino acids. Germline CDR1 and CDR2: MDHEN and SYDVKM. Trimming cost V 4 bases and J 8 bases; bases outside gene matches: 12. The CDR3 loop is CASSSLTGVRLGYTF. Written as DNA, the CDR3 is TGTGCCAGCAGTTCCCTGACAGGGGTTCGTTTGGGCTACACCTTC.

At least ten counts were recorded for this clonotype. CDR3: CASSYLLYNEQFF. The DNA for the CDR3 is TGTGCCAGCAGTTATCTACTGTACAATGAGCAGTTCTTC. The chain carries TRBV12-3 or TRBV12-4 and TRBJ2-1; D remains ambiguous. The length of the CDR3 is 13 residues. The V end lost 4 bases, the J end lost 4 bases, and 8 bases lay between the germline ends.

This clonotype was seen at least ten times. The rearrangement links TRBV7-2 to TRBJ2-7; perhaps TRBD2 as D (5 bases). This CDR3 region has 12 residues. Trimming pared 5 bases from V and 3 bases from J, leaving 8 bases between. Per germline, CDR1 SGHTA and CDR2 FQGNSA. The CDR3 loop is CASSPGGYEQYF. CDR3 coding DNA: TGTGCCAGCAGCCCAGGAGGCTACGAGCAGTACTTC.

This clonotype was seen a few times. The junction departs from germline at one end; a sequencing error may be responsible. V usage is TRBV4-1 and J usage is TRBJ1-1; TRBD1 might be the D (5 bases). The CDR3 loop spans 15 amino acids. Per germline, CDR1 MGHRA and CDR2 YSYEKL. This CDR3 reads CASSLGGGGETEAFF. The CDR3 region has the DNA TGTGCCAGCAGCCTGGGTGGGGGGGGGGAGACTGAAGCTTTCTTT.

The chain links TRBV4-2 to TRBJ2-2; 8 positions match TRBD1. The germline V gene encodes CDR1 LGHNA and CDR2 YNFKEQ. The CDR3 has 15 amino acids. The V gene end was trimmed by 3 bases and the J gene end by 0 bases; junction bases not matched to a gene: 0. The CDR3: CASSQTGANTGELFF. CDR3 in DNA: TGTGCCAGCAGCCAGACAGGGGCGAACACCGGGGAGCTGTTTTTT.

This clonotype was observed many times. The chain uses TRBV10-3 and TRBJ2-1; 11 positions agree with TRBD1. With 8 bases clipped from V and 5 bases from J, the junction kept 5 bases outside the gene matches. CDR3 length: 14 amino acids. Germline loops: CDR1 ENHRY, CDR2 SYGVKD. The CDR3, as DNA: TGTGCCATCCCCGGGACAGGGGGGGACAATGAGCAGTTCTTC. Encoded protein: CAIPGTGGDNEQFF.